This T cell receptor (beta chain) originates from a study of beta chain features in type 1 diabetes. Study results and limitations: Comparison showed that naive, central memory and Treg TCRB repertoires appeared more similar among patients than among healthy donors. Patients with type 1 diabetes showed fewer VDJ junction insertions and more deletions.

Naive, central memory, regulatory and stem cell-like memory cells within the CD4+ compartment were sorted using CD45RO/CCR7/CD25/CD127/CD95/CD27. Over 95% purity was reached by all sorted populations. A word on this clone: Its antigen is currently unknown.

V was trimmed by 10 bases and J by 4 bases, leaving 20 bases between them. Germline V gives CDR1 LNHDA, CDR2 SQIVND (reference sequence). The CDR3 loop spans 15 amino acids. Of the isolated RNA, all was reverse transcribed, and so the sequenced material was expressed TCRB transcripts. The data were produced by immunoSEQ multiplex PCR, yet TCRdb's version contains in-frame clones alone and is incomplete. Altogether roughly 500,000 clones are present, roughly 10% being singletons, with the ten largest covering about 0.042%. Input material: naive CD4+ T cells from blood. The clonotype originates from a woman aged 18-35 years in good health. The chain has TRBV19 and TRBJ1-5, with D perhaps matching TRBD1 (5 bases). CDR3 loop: CATRAQGGRNQPQHF. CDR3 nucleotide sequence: TGTGCCACAAGAGCCCAGGGAGGGAGGAATCAGCCCCAGCATTTT.